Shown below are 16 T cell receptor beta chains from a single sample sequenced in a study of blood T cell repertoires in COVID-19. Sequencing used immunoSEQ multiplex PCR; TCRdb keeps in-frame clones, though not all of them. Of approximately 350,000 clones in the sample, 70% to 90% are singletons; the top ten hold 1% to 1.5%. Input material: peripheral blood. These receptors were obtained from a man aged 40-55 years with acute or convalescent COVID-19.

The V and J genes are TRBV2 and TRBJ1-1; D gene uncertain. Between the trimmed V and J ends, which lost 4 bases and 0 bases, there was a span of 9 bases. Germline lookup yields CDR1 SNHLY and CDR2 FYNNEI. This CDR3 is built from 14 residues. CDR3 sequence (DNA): TGTGCCAGCAGTGCGGACGGGATGAACACTGAAGCTTTCTTT. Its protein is CASSADGMNTEAFF. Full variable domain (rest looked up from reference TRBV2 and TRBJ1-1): EPEVTQTPSHQVTQMGQEVILRCVPISNHLYFYWYRQILGQKVEFLVSFYNNEISEKSEIFDDQFSVERPDGSNFTLKIRSTKLEDSAMYFCASSADGMNTEAFFGQGTRLTVV.

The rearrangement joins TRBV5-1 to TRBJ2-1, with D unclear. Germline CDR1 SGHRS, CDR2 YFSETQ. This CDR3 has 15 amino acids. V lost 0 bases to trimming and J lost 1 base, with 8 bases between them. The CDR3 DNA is TGCGCCAGCAGCTTGGTCGGGTTATCCTACAATGAGCAGTTCTTC. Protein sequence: CASSLVGLSYNEQFF.

CDR3 sequence: CAIRNSNSPLHF. The CDR3, as DNA: TGTGCCATCAGGAATAGTAATTCACCCCTCCACTTT. V usage is TRBV10-3 and J usage is TRBJ1-6; D ambiguous. The V and J ends lost 6 bases and 6 bases respectively, with 6 bases between them. Per germline, CDR1 ENHRY and CDR2 SYGVKD. The CDR3 spans 12 residues.

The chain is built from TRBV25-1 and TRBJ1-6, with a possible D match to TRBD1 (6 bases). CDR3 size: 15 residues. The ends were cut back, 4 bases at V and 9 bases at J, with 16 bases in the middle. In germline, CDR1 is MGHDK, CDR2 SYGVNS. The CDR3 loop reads CASSADYRVGSPLHF. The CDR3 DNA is TGTGCCAGCAGTGCCGACTACAGGGTGGGTTCACCCCTCCACTTT. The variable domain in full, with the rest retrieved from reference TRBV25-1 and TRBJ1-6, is EADIYQTPRYLVIGTGKKITLECSQTMGHDKMYWYQQDPGMELHLIHYSYGVNSTEKGDLSSESTVSRIRTEHFPLTLESARPSHTSQYLCASSADYRVGSPLHFGNGTRLTVT.

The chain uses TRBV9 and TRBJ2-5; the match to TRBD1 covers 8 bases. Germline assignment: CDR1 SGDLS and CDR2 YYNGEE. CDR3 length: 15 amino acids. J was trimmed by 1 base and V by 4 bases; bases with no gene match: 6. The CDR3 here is CASSTRDRTQETQYF. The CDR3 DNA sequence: TGTGCCAGCAGCACGAGGGACAGGACCCAAGAGACCCAGTACTTC.

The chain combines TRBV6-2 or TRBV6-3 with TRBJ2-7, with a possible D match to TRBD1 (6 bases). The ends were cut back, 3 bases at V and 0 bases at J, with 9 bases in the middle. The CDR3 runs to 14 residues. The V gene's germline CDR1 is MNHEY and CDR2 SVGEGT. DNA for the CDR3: TGTGCCAGCAGTTATATGGACAGCTCCTACGAGCAGTACTTC. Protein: CASSYMDSSYEQYF.

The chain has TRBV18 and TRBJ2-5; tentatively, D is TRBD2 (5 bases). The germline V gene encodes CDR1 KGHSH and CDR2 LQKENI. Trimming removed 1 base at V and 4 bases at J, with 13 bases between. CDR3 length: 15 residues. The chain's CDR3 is CASSPRLGEVETQYF. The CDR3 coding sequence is TGTGCCAGCTCACCACGGTTGGGAGAAGTAGAGACCCAGTACTTC. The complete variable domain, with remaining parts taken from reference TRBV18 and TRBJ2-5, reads NAGVMQNPRHLVRRRGQEARLRCSPMKGHSHVYWYRQLPEEGLKFMVYLQKENIIDESGMPKERFSAEFPKEGPSILRIQQVVRGDSAAYFCASSPRLGEVETQYFGPGTRLLVL.

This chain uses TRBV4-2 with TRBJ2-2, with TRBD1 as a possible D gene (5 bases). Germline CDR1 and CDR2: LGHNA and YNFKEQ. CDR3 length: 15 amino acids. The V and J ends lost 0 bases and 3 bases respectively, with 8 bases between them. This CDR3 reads CASSQDETDTGELFF. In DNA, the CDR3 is TGTGCCAGCAGCCAAGACGAGACAGACACCGGGGAGCTGTTTTTT.

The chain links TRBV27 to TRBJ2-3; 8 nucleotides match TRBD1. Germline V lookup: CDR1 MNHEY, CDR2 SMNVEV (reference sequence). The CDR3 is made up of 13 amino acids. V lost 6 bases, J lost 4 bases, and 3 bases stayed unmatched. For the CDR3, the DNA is TGTGCCAGCAGACGGACAGGGCCAGATACGCAGTATTTT. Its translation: CASRRTGPDTQYF.

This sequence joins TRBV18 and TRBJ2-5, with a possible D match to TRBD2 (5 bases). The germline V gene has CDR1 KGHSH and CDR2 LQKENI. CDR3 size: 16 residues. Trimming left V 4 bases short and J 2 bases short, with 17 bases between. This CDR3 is CASSQSLASSQETQYF. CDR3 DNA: TGTGCCAGCTCACAGTCTCTAGCAAGTTCTCAAGAGACCCAGTACTTC.

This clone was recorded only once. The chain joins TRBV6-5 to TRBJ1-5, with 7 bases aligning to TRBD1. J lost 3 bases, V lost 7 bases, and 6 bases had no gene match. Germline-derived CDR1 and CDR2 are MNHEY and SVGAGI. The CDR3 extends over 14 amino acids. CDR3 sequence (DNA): TGTGCCAGCACCATCGACAGGGACAATCAGCCCCAGCATTTT. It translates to CASTIDRDNQPQHF.

The CDR3 nucleotides are TGTGCCAGCTCAGCGCGGGACGAGCAGTTCTTC. This encodes CASSARDEQFF. The chain couples TRBV18 to TRBJ2-1, with a tentative D call TRBD2 (6 bases). The germline V and J ends were trimmed by 5 bases and 10 bases, with 9 bases remaining between them. CDR1 and CDR2 (germline): KGHSH, LQKENI. The CDR3 covers 11 residues. Full variable domain (rest looked up from reference TRBV18 and TRBJ2-1): NAGVMQNPRHLVRRRGQEARLRCSPMKGHSHVYWYRQLPEEGLKFMVYLQKENIIDESGMPKERFSAEFPKEGPSILRIQQVVRGDSAAYFCASSARDEQFFGPGTRLTVL.

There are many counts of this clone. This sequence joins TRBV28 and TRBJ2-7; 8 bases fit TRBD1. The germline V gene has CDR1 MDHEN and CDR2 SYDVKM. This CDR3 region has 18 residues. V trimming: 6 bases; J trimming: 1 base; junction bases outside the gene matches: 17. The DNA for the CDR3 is TGTGCCAGCAGCTCCACACAGCCAGACAGGGGCGTTTCCTACGAGCAGTACTTC. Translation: CASSSTQPDRGVSYEQYF.

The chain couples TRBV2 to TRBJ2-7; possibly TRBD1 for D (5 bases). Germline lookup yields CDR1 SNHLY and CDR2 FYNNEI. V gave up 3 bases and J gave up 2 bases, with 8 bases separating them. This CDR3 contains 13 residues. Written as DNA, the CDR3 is TGTGCCAGCAGTGAGACAGCAACCTACGAGCAGTACTTC. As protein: CASSETATYEQYF. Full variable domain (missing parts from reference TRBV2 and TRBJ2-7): EPEVTQTPSHQVTQMGQEVILRCVPISNHLYFYWYRQILGQKVEFLVSFYNNEISEKSEIFDDQFSVERPDGSNFTLKIRSTKLEDSAMYFCASSETATYEQYFGPGTRLTVT.

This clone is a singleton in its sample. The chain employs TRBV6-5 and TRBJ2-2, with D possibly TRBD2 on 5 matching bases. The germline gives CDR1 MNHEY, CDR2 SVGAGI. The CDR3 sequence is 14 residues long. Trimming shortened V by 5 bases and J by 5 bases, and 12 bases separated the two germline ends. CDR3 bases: TGTGCCAGCAGTCCCTTTAGCGTTACCGGGGAGCTGTTTTTT. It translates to CASSPFSVTGELFF.

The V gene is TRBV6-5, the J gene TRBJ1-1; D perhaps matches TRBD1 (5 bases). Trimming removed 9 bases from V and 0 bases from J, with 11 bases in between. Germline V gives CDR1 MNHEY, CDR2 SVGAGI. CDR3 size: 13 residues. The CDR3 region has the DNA TGTGCCAGTCGTCGGGGGGTGAACACTGAAGCTTTCTTT. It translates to CASRRGVNTEAFF.